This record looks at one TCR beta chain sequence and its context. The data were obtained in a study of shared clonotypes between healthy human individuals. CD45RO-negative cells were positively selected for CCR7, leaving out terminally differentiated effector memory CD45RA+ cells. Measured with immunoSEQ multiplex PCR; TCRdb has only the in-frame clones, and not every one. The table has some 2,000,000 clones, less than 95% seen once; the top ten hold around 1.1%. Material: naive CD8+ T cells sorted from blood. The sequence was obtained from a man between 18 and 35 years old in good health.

The CDR3 loop is CASSQGGPPGTGELFF. CDR3 nucleotides: TGTGCCAGCAGCCAAGGGGGACCTCCGGGTACCGGGGAGCTGTTTTTT. The rearrangement links TRBV7-9 to TRBJ2-2; D is possibly TRBD1 (6 bases). This CDR3 spans 16 amino acids. Germline V gene data show CDR1 as SEHNR and CDR2 as FQNEAQ (reference sequence). V was trimmed by 5 bases and J by 5 bases, leaving 18 bases between them.